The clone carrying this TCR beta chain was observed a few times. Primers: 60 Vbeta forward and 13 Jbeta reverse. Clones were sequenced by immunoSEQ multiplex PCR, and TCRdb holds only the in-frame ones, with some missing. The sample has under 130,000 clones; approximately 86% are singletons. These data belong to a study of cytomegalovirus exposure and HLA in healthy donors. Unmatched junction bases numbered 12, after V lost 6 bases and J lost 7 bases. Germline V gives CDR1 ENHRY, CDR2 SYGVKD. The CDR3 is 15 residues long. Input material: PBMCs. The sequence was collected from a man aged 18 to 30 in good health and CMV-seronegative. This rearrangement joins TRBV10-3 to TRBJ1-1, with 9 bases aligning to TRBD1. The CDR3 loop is CAISKGTGGAGEAFF. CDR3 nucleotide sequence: TGTGCCATCAGCAAAGGTACAGGGGGCGCCGGTGAAGCTTTCTTT.